This TCR beta chain is drawn from a study of beta chain features in type 1 diabetes. Study-wide points: Equally in patients and controls, PCR might preferentially amplify shorter templates. VDJ junctions from type 1 diabetes patients carried fewer insertions and larger deletions.

Expressed TCRB transcripts got sequenced, as all isolated RNA was reverse transcribed. Produced via immunoSEQ multiplex PCR; TCRdb's table is partial and in-frame only. This table has over 500,000 clones, about a sixth appearing once. A single heparinised draw of approximately 0.12 L on average was taken per donor. The trim removed 0 bases at V and 3 bases at J, leaving 3 bases unmatched. Germline-derived CDR1 and CDR2 are MGHRA and YSYEKL. CDR3 length equals 16 residues. This clone showed up just a few times. What it binds is not known. The V call is TRBV4-1, the J call TRBJ1-5; TRBD1 aligns across 9 bases. The sequenced sample was naive CD4+ T cells from blood. The sequence came from a man in his late teens or twenties in good health. CDR3 nucleotide sequence: TGCGCCAGCAGCCAAGAAGGGACAGGGATCAATCAGCCCCAGCATTTT. It translates to CASSQEGTGINQPQHF.